This T cell receptor beta chain was retrieved from a study of T cell responses to AZD1222 COVID-19 vaccine. Profiling relied on immunoSEQ multiplex PCR, and the TCRdb table lists in-frame clones only, not all of them. In the table there are around 120,000 clones, approximately 80% of which are singletons. V lost 3 bases to trimming and J lost 5 bases, with 8 bases between them. The CDR3 sequence is 13 residues long. Germline V gene lookup returns CDR1 SGHTA and CDR2 FQGNSA. The chain has TRBV7-2 and TRBJ1-3, with D unclear. This specimen consisted of peripheral blood, obtained 28 days after the second AZD1222 dose. This clonotype was sampled from an adult who received the AZD1222 COVID-19 vaccine. CDR3 in amino acids: CASSLGRRNTIYF. The CDR3, as DNA: TGTGCCAGCAGCTTGGGCAGACGAAACACCATATATTTT. Combining the CDR3 with reference TRBV7-2 and TRBJ1-3 gives the whole variable domain GAGVSQSPSNKVTEKGKDVELRCDPISGHTALYWYRQSLGQGLEFLIYFQGNSAPDKSGLPSDRFSAERTGGSVSTLTIQRTQQEDSAVYLCASSLGRRNTIYFGEGSWLTVV.